Listed below are T cell receptor beta chains from one sample, sequenced in a study of T-cell reconstitution after alpha-beta-depleted transplantation in children. MiXCR was run by TCRdb on the PCR reads, yielding one entry per CDR3 protein. The repertoire holds approximately 520,000 distinct CDR3 sequences, with 30% to 35% as singletons. Sequenced material: PBMCs from the stem cell graft donor, taken from the stem cell graft. Source of these receptors: a human donor who donated a stem cell graft to a child with aplastic anemia. The CDR3 runs from the conserved cysteine through the conserved F or W. Each record gives: D gene, J gene, V gene, clone size, CDR3 DNA, CDR3 protein. D genes are given only for firm matches. Not all rows give a size; the values are once, few, many and, for expanded clones, a class.

TRBD2 TRBJ2-1 TRBV4-2 - TGTGCCAGCAGCCAAGAAGCAAATGGGTTGGGACTAGCGGGAAATGAGCAGTTCTTC CASSQEANGLGLAGNEQFF
TRBD2 TRBJ2-1 TRBV29-1 - TGCAGCGTTGAAGCCGGGACTAGCGGGATCGTGTGGCAGTTCTTC CSVEAGTSGIVWQFF
- TRBJ1-1 TRBV5-1 few TGCGCCAGCAGCGTTTGGGGGGCCGGCAGCACTGAAGCTTTCTTT CASSVWGAGSTEAFF
- TRBJ1-1 TRBV5-1 - TGCGCCAGCAGCATTATGGGACATTCCACTGAAGCTTTCTTT CASSIMGHSTEAFF
- TRBJ2-6 TRBV6-2/TRBV6-3 - TGTGCCAGCAGTTACTCGATAGCTGGGGCCAACGTCCTGACTTTC CASSYSIAGANVLTF
- TRBJ2-2 TRBV25-1 - TGTGCCAGCAGTGAATGGCGGGCCATGGACACCGGGGAGCTGTTTTTT CASSEWRAMDTGELFF
- TRBJ2-3 TRBV6-2/TRBV6-3 - TGTGCCAGCAGCATCTCGAATCCCACAGATACGCAGTATTTT CASSISNPTDTQYF
TRBD1 TRBJ1-5 TRBV20-1 few TGCAGTGCTAGAGGTGGGACAGGGAGACAGCCCCAGCATTTT CSARGGTGRQPQHF
- TRBJ2-7 TRBV3-1 - TGTGCCAGCAGCCAAGAAGCGCTAGCCGGCAACGAGCAGTACTTC CASSQEALAGNEQYF
TRBD1 TRBJ1-5 TRBV6-2/TRBV6-3 - TGTGCCAGCAGTTCCTACCGGGACAGGGAAGGCAATCAGCCCCAGCATTTT CASSSYRDREGNQPQHF
- TRBJ2-2 TRBV4-3 - TGCGCCAGCAGCCAGGAGGTTGTTATCCCCGGGGAGCTGTTTTTT CASSQEVVIPGELFF
TRBD2 TRBJ2-5 TRBV10-3 few TGTGCCATCAGTGAGTCGGGACTAGCGAGCCCGGAGACCCAGTACTTC CAISESGLASPETQYF
- TRBJ2-5 TRBV10-3 - TGTGCCATCAGTGCCGGGGTAAAAGAGACCCAGTACTTC CAISAGVKETQYF
- TRBJ1-1 TRBV5-6 - TGTGCCAGCAGCCCCCGACGGCTACTGAACACTGAAGCTTTCTTT CASSPRRLLNTEAFF
- TRBJ1-1 TRBV5-1 - TGCGCCAGCAGCGTAAGGTTAGGGGGGATGAACACTGAAGCTTTCTTT CASSVRLGGMNTEAFF
TRBD1 TRBJ1-5 TRBV18 - TGTGCCAGCTCACTGTCGGACAGGGGAGGCCAGCCCCAGCATTTT CASSLSDRGGQPQHF
TRBD2 TRBJ2-7 TRBV7-2 - TGTGCCAGCAGCTTAAAGCGGGAGGTCTACGAGCAGTACTTC CASSLKREVYEQYF
TRBD1 TRBJ2-1 TRBV20-1 - TGCAGTGCTACCGGGACAGAGGCAGGCGTTGAGCAGTTCTTC CSATGTEAGVEQFF
- TRBJ1-4 TRBV6-1 - TGTGCCAGCAGGAGACAGCGTCTAAATGAAAAACTGTTTTTT CASRRQRLNEKLFF
- TRBJ1-1 TRBV28 few TGTGCCAGCAGTTTAATGTCGCCCCCCTCGCGAGCTTTCTTT CASSLMSPPSRAFF
- TRBJ2-3 TRBV5-5 few TGTGCCAGCACCCCGGCGGCGGATAGCACAGATACGCAGTATTTT CASTPAADSTDTQYF
- TRBJ1-4 TRBV4-3 - TGCGCCAGCAGCCAAGTAGCAGGGCCGGTTGCAACTAATGAAAAACTGTTTTTT CASSQVAGPVATNEKLFF
- TRBJ1-6 TRBV20-1 few TGCAGTGCTAGGGTGGGGACATCGAATAATTCACCCCTCCACTTT CSARVGTSNNSPLHF
- TRBJ2-2 TRBV7-8 - TGTGCCAGCAGCTGGGCTGTGGGTGGCGGGGAGCTGTTTTTT CASSWAVGGGELFF
TRBD2 TRBJ2-1 TRBV20-1 few TGCAGTGCTGATGGGAAAGCGGGAGGGAGAGATGAGCAGTTCTTC CSADGKAGGRDEQFF
- TRBJ2-2 TRBV7-2 - TGTGCCAGCAGCTTAGTGTCTCGTGGCACCGGGGAGCTGTTTTTT CASSLVSRGTGELFF
TRBD2 TRBJ2-1 TRBV6-4 - TGTGCACCAGCAGGCCCCCCACGGGAGGGCCCCTCCTACAATGAGCAGTTCTTC CAPAGPPREGPSYNEQFF